What follows is one TCR beta chain and its context. The clone's antigen remains unknown. No base qualities exist here, and no much larger clone lies one base off it. V is trimmed back by 2 bases and J by 3 bases, and the junction contains 2 bases that no gene match accounts for. From a lookup of the germline V gene, CDR1 and CDR2 are SGHTS and YDEGEE. There are 15 amino acids in the CDR3, from cysteine to phenylalanine inclusive. Only the CDR3 part of the read is kept: 45 bases, read in frame from the first base. These data belong to a study of blood T cell repertoires in COVID-19 (dated by TCRdb to 2018 to 2020). General notes on the study: The collaborator samples originated in the United States, Italy and Spain and spanned the acute and convalescent phases of COVID-19. A freely available public database, intended as a resource for researchers studying the immune response to SARS-CoV-2, is where the repertoires were released. The samples were drawn from the first 160 participants of the ongoing ImmuneRACE study and from 950 to 1,500 subjects provided by 6 global collaborators. Subjects who had been exposed to COVID-19, were actively infected with it, or had recovered from it provided the deeply sampled blood TCRbeta repertoires that made up the dataset. A de-identified subject ID, COVID-19 status, age in years and sex were almost always included in the sample metadata. The prospective study material was composed of cDNA or gDNA derived from T cells, B-cell-depleted T cells, or PBMCs. Where HLA class I and class II types were available, the types were taken from metadata supplied by the sample provider, not from assay-based typing. Findings and caveats that apply to the study as a whole: Clinical and demographic metadata were provided uncurated, with the amount varying by source and participant.

Another Seattle source contributed samples from volunteer blood donors who had recovered from COVID-19. Collaborating institutions collected whole blood in K2EDTA tubes following their own protocols. Collaborator samples were shipped for TCRbeta analysis as frozen whole blood, isolated PBMCs, or DNA extracted from either sample type. The immunoSEQ Assay, a bias-controlled multiplex PCR, was used to amplify TCRbeta CDR3 regions from genomic DNA. In the paper's pipeline: The number of nucleated cells in each sample was estimated from the amplification of reference gene primers within the assay. To quantify the absolute abundance of each unique TCRbeta CDR3 rearrangement, sequence reads were collapsed and filtered. Productive Simpson clonality was computed per sample as the square root of Simpson's diversity index over productive rearrangements. Entries here come from immuneACCESS through TCRdb and include only in-frame sequences with V and J called. Some clones fail to appear in such tables; in the studies checked, an unresolved V gene covers under half of the shortfall, and the cause of the remainder is unknown. That table gives V, J and clone size, and the DNA gave D and trimming. For this sample there are 120,000 or so clones; 86% appear just once. Of the sample, approximately 7.9% is held by the ten largest clones.

The sequenced sample consisted of peripheral blood. This clonotype originated in a man in his 70s who had recovered from COVID-19. The rearranged segments are TRBV5-8 and TRBJ2-3; a stretch of 11 junction bases matches TRBD1. This receptor has the CDR3 CASSFRDRGTDTQYF. The DNA is as follows: TGTGCCAGCAGCTTCCGGGACAGGGGGACAGATACGCAGTATTTT.